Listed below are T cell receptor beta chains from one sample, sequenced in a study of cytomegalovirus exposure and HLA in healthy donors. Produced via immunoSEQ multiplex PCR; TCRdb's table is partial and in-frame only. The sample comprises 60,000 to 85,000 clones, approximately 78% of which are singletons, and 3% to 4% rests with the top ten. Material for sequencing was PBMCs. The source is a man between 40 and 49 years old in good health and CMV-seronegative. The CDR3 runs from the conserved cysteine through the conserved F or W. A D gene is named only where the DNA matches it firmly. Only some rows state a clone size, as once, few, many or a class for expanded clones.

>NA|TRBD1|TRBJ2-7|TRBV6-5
TGTGCCAGCAGTTACTTAGGGGGCGATTCGCTCGAGCAGTACTTC
CASSYLGGDSLEQYF
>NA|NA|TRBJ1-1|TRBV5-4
TGTGCCAGCAGCTTGGGACTCGGGGGGCGGAACACTGAAGCTTTCTTT
CASSLGLGGRNTEAFF
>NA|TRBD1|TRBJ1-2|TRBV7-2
TGTGCCAGCGGCAGGGACAGGAACTATGGCTACACCTTC
CASGRDRNYGYTF
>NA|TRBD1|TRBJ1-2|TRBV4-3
TGCGCCAGCAGCCAAGAGGGACAGGCTAACTATGGCTACACCTTC
CASSQEGQANYGYTF
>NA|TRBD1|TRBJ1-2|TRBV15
TGTGCCACCAGCAGAGAGTTAGGTGTCCGGGACAGGGGGGGCTACACCTTC
CATSRELGVRDRGGYTF
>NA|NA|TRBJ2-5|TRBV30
TGTGCCTGGAGTGTACAGGGTCAAGAGACCCAGTACTTC
CAWSVQGQETQYF
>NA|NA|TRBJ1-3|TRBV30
TGTGCCTGGAGTAGGGAGCTCTCTGGAAACACCATATATTTT
CAWSRELSGNTIYF
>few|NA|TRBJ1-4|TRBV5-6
TGTGCCAGCAGCCTGCAGAATAATGAAAAACTGTTTTTT
CASSLQNNEKLFF
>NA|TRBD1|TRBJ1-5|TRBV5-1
TGCGCCAGCAGCCTAGGGACAGGGAATCAGCCCCAGCATTTT
CASSLGTGNQPQHF
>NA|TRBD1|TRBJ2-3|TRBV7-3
TGTGCCAGCAGACGGGACAGATTCACAGATACGCAGTATTTT
CASRRDRFTDTQYF
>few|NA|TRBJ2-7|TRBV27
TGTGCCAGCAGTCACGGGGGATGGGAGCAGTACTTC
CASSHGGWEQYF
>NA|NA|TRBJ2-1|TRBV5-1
TGCGCCAGCAGCTCGGAGGTAAGGGTCAGAAATGAGCAGTTCTTC
CASSSEVRVRNEQFF
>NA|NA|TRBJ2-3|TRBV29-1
TGCAGCGTCACCCTACGGGTCAGAGGTACAGATACGCAGTATTTT
CSVTLRVRGTDTQYF
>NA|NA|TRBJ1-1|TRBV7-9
TGTGCCAGCAGTCCTAAAGCGTGGCTGAACACTGAAGCTTTCTTT
CASSPKAWLNTEAFF
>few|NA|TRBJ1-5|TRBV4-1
TGCGCCAGCAGCCCTACGAAGGACCCGGGGGGCAATCAGCCCCAGCATTTT
CASSPTKDPGGNQPQHF
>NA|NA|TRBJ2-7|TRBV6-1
TGTGCCAGCAGTGAAGGATGGGTTCGGAGGGGAGAACCTTACGAGCAGTACTTC
CASSEGWVRRGEPYEQYF
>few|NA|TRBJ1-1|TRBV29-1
TGCAGCGTCCACCCGGGGGAGACGAACACTGAAGCTTTCTTT
CSVHPGETNTEAFF
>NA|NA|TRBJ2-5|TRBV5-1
TGCGCCAGCAGCTTCGGAAAAACCGCGAGGGAGACCCAGTACTTC
CASSFGKTARETQYF
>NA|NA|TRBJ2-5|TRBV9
TGTGCCAGCAGCGTAGGGGGCTTGGAGACCCAGTACTTC
CASSVGGLETQYF
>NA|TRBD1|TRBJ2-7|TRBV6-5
TGTGCCAGCAGGACCTTTAAGGGACAGACCTACGAGCAGTACTTC
CASRTFKGQTYEQYF
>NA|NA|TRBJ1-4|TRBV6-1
TGTGCCAGCAGTGAATTGCTCGGCGGCCGGGATAAACTGTTTTTT
CASSELLGGRDKLFF
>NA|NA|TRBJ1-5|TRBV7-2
TGTGCCAGCAGCAAGCCACATCAGCCCCAGCATTTT
CASSKPHQPQHF
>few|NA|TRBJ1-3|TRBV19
TGTGCCAGTATAGGGAGAAACTCTGGAAACACCATATATTTT
CASIGRNSGNTIYF
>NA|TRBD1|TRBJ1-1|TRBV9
TGTGCCAGCAGCCTCCGGGACAGGACCTGGGGGACTGAAGCTTTCTTT
CASSLRDRTWGTEAFF
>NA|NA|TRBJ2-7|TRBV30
TGTGCCTGGGGCGGGTCCTACGAGCAGTACTTC
CAWGGSYEQYF
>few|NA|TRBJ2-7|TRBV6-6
TGTGCCAGCAGTTATTACAGGGATCAAAGCGAGCAGTACTTC
CASSYYRDQSEQYF
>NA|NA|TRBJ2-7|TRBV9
TGTGCCAGCAGCGTAGGACAGGCGCCCTCGGGTGAGCAGTACTTC
CASSVGQAPSGEQYF
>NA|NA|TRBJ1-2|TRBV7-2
TGTGCCAGCAGCTTACAAGGGCAGGGTTATGGCTACACCTTC
CASSLQGQGYGYTF
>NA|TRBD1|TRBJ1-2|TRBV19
TGTGCCAGTAGTATAGCGTCCCCAAAGACAGGGGACTATGGCTACACCTTC
CASSIASPKTGDYGYTF
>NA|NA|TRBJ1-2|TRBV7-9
TGTGCCAGCAACCGCCAGGGGATTAGTTTAGACTATGGCTACACCTTC
CASNRQGISLDYGYTF
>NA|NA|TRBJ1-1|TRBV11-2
TGTGCCAGCAGCTTAGCCACTTTGGTGAACACTGAAGCTTTCTTT
CASSLATLVNTEAFF
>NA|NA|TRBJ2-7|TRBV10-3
TGTGCCATCAGGATGACAGGATCTAACTCCTACGAGCAGTACTTC
CAIRMTGSNSYEQYF
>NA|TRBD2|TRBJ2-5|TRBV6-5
TGTGCCAGCACCTACTGGGGAGGGAATGAAGAGACCCAGTACTTC
CASTYWGGNEETQYF
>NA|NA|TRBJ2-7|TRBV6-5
TGTGCCAGCAGTTACTCGCATCAGGTCTACGAGCAGTACTTC
CASSYSHQVYEQYF
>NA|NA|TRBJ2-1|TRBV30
TGTGCCTGGAGTGGTTTCCGGGACTCCTACAATGAGCAGTTCTTC
CAWSGFRDSYNEQFF
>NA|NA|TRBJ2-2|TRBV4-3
TGCGCCAGCAGCCAAGATTCGGCCGGGGAGCTGTTTTTT
CASSQDSAGELFF
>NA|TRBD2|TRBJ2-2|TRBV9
TGTGCCAGCAGCACAGGGACTAGCGGGGTCGGGGAGCTGTTTTTT
CASSTGTSGVGELFF
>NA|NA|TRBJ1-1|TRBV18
TGTGCCAGCTCACCACGCGGTGCCGGGAACACTGAAGCTTTCTTT
CASSPRGAGNTEAFF
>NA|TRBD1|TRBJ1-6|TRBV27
TGTGCCAGCAGTTCTTTGACAGGGGGGGGATCACCCCTCCACTTT
CASSSLTGGGSPLHF
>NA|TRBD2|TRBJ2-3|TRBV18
TGTGCCAGCTCAGGGCTAGCGGGGGCCACAGATACGCAGTATTTT
CASSGLAGATDTQYF
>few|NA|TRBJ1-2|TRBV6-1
TGTGCCACAGATCGGGAGCTGATCTATGGCTACACCTTC
CATDRELIYGYTF
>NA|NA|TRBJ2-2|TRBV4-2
TGTGCCAGCACCGAATCGTCAGCGCCGGGGGAGCTGTTTTTT
CASTESSAPGELFF
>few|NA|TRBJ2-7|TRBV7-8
TGTGCCAGCAGCTTGGAAGGAGTTTTCTCCTACGAGCAGTACTTC
CASSLEGVFSYEQYF
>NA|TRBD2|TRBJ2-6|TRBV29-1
TGCAGCGTTCTAGGGACTAGCTCTGGGGCCAACGTCCTGACTTTC
CSVLGTSSGANVLTF
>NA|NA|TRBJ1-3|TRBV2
TGTGCCAGCACCGAGGGCACCTTCTCTGGAAACACCATATATTTT
CASTEGTFSGNTIYF
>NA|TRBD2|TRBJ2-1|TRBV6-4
TGTGCCAGCAGTGACTCGGCGGGGGGGTACAATGAGCAGTTCTTC
CASSDSAGGYNEQFF
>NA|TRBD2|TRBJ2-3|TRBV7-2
TGTGCCAGCAGCTTCACTAGCGGGGGGCCAGATACGCAGTATTTT
CASSFTSGGPDTQYF
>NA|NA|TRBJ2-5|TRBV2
TGTGCCAGCAGTGAGGGGCCGAGGCGGGAGACCCAGTACTTC
CASSEGPRRETQYF
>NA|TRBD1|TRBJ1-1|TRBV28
TGTGCCAGCAGTTTATTGGGACAGGGTGAAGCTTTCTTT
CASSLLGQGEAFF
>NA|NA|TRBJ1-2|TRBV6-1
TGTGCCAGCAGTGTCACAGGGTACGGCTACCCCTTC
CASSVTGYGYPF
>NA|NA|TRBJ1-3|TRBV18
TGTGCCAGCTCCCGTTCAGCAGGGGCGAACGGAAACACCATATATTTT
CASSRSAGANGNTIYF
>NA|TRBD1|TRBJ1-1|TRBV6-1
TGTGCCAGCAGTGAAGTAAGGGGGCCAGCTGAAGCTTTCTTT
CASSEVRGPAEAFF
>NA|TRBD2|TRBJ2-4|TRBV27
TGTGCCAGCAGTTTAAGGCTAGCGGGGAACCAAAACATTCAGTACTTC
CASSLRLAGNQNIQYF
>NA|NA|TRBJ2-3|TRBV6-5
TGTGCCAGCACCGCGGTGGGACTGCAGGGAGATACGCAGTATTTT
CASTAVGLQGDTQYF